Detailed here is one T cell receptor (beta chain). Its target is not known. Each of the donors had 9 to 10 milliliters of peripheral blood drawn into EDTA-treated Vacutainer tubes. This specimen comes from a study of blood T cells in healthy people across ages. Notes on the study in general: Naive CD4+ cells and diversity were both higher in long-lived donors than in aged donors.

The use of a sample-barcoded 5' primer and a J-beta primer mix characterized a second PCR of 7 to 11 cycles. Carrying 12 random nucleotides, a template-switch adaptor labeled each individual cDNA molecule. TCRdb recomputed calls from the 5' RACE reads with MiXCR, one row per CDR3 protein. The repertoire holds hundreds of thousands of distinct CDR3 sequences, with 50% to 65% as singletons. The CDR3 extends over 15 amino acids. Trimming pared 1 base from V and 9 bases from J, leaving 16 bases between. The sequenced sample consisted of blood. The chain has TRBV12-3 or TRBV12-4 and TRBJ2-1; weak D call: TRBD1 (6 bases). The TCR sequence derives from an elderly man in good health. The CDR3 DNA reads as TGTGCCAGCAGTTTAGGGGCCTCCCCGACAGGTGAGCAGTTCTTC. Its protein is CASSLGASPTGEQFF.